Below, 3 T cell receptor beta chains from the same sample are listed, as sequenced in a study of breast tumors, draining lymph nodes, adjacent tissues. One entry per CDR3 protein results from TCRdb running MiXCR on the multiplex PCR reads. The sample shows 150,000 or so distinct CDR3 sequences, approximately 30% of them seen only once. Axillary draining lymph nodes of breast cancer patients supplied the node samples. Sequencing was carried out using axillary lymph node tissue. The source of these receptors is a female donor with breast cancer. Some clones in this sample may be carry-over from other donors' samples.

Note on this clonotype: This may arise from a read error, as a much more abundant clone is one base away. The chain couples TRBV4-1 to TRBJ1-2, with D uncertain. This CDR3 contains 13 residues. Germline loops: CDR1 MGHRA, CDR2 YSYEKL. CDR3 amino acids: CASSQEEAKGYAF. The DNA for the CDR3 is TGCGCCAGCAGCCAAGAAGAGGCCAAGGGCTACGCCTTC.

J is TRBJ2-1 and V is TRBV5-5; the D is unclear. CDR3 size: 13 residues. The V end lost 0 bases, the J end lost 6 bases, and 7 bases lay between the germline ends. Germline V gives CDR1 SGHKS, CDR2 YYEKEE (reference sequence). The CDR3 sequence: CASSLGGSNEQFF. The CDR3 nucleotides are TGTGCCAGCAGCTTGGGAGGTAGCAATGAGCAGTTCTTC.

This clonotype was seen ten or more times. The chain carries TRBV19 and TRBJ2-1, with 8 bases matching TRBD2. CDR1 is LNHDA, CDR2 SQIVND, per germline (reference sequence). The CDR3 is 14 amino acids. V lost 6 bases, J lost 5 bases, and 6 bases stayed unmatched. The CDR3 region has the DNA TGTGCCAGTAGCACTACTAGCGGCCACAATGAGCAGTTCTTC. Its translation is CASSTTSGHNEQFF.